This T cell receptor beta chain was documented in a study of blood T cells in healthy people across ages. Study observations and caveats: Strong correlation linked observed beta diversity and percent naive T cells.

The second PCR ran roughly 6 to 12 cycles with a sample-barcoded 5' primer and J-beta primers. TCRdb re-called the 5' RACE reads through MiXCR, storing one row per CDR3 protein. The sample lists 1.5 million to 2 million distinct CDR3 sequences, around 50% occurring once. CDR1 is LGHDT and CDR2 is YNNKEL in the germline V gene (reference sequence). There are 14 residues in the CDR3. V was clipped by 2 bases and J by 7 bases, with 12 bases between them. A remark on this clonotype: Its cognate antigen is unknown.

The V call is TRBV3-1, the J call TRBJ1-5; D is possibly TRBD1 (5 bases). Sequencing was done on a sample of blood. This sequence was found in a woman aged 40 to 55 in good health. CDR3 sequence: CASSQSWGWQPQHF. The CDR3 nucleotides read TGTGCCAGCAGCCAAAGTTGGGGCTGGCAGCCCCAGCATTTT.